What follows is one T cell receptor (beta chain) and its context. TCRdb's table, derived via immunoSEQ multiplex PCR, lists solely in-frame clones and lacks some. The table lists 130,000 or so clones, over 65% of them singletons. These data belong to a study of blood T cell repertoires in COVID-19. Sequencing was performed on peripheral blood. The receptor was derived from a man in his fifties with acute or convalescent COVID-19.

The CDR3 protein is CASSGTGQGTYEQYF. CDR3 coding DNA: TGTGCCAGTAGTGGAACGGGACAGGGCACCTACGAGCAGTACTTC. The chain links TRBV19 to TRBJ2-7; 9 bases agree with TRBD1. The J segment lost 2 bases and the V segment lost 5 bases, leaving 7 bases of the junction unmatched. This CDR3 is 15 amino acids long. Germline assignment: CDR1 LNHDA and CDR2 SQIVND (reference sequence).